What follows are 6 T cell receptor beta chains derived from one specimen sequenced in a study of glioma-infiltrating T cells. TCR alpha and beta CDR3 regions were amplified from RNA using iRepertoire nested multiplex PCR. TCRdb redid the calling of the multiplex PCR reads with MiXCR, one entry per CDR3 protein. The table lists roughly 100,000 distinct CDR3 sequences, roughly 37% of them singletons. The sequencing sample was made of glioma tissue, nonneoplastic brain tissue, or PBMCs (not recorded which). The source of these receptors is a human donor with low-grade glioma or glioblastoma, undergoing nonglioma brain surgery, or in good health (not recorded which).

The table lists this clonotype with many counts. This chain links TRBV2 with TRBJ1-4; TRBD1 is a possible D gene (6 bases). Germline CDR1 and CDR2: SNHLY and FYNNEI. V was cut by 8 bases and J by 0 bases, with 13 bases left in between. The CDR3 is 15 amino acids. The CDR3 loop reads CASSGGLSTNEKLFF. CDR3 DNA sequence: TGTGCCAGCTCGGGGGGGCTGTCAACTAATGAAAAACTGTTTTTT.

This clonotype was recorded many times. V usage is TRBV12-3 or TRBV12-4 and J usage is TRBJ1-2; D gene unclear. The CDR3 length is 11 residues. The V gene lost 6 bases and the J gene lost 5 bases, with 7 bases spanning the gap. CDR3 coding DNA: TGTGCCAGCAGCTCTATTTATGGCTACACCTTC. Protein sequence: CASSSIYGYTF.

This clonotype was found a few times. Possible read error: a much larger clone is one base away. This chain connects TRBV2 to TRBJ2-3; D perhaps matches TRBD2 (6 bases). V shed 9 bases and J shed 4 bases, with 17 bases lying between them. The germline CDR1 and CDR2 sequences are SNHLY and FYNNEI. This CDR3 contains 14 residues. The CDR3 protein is CARSKGLSADTQYF. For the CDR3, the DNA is TGTGCCAGGTCTAAGGGACTTAGCGCAGATACGCAGTATTTT.

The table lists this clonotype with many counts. The CDR3 DNA reads TGCGCCAGCAGCGTCGGGAGTATCTCCTACAATGAGCAGTTCTTC. Its protein is CASSVGSISYNEQFF. V is TRBV5-1 and J is TRBJ2-1; D is possibly TRBD2 (6 bases). V dropped 4 bases and J dropped 0 bases, with 11 bases sitting between them. The CDR3 totals 15 residues. Germline V gene sequence: CDR1 SGHRS, CDR2 YFSETQ. The whole variable domain, filled in from reference TRBV5-1 and TRBJ2-1, reads KAGVTQTPRYLIKTRGQQVTLSCSPISGHRSVSWYQQTPGQGLQFLFEYFSETQRNKGNFPGRFSGRQFSNSRSEMNVSTLELGDSALYLCASSVGSISYNEQFFGPGTRLTVL.

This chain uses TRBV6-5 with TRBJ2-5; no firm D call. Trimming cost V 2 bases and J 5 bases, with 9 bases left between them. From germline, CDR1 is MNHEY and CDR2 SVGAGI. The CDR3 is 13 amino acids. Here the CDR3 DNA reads TGTGCCAGCAGTTACGGGCAGGTTGAGACCCAGTACTTC. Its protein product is CASSYGQVETQYF.

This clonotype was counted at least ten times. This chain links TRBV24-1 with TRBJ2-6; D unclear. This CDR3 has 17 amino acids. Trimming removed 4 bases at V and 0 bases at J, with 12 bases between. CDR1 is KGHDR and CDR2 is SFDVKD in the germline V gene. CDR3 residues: CATSDRGRISGANVLTF. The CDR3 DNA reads TGTGCCACCAGTGACCGTGGACGGATCTCTGGGGCCAACGTCCTGACTTTC.